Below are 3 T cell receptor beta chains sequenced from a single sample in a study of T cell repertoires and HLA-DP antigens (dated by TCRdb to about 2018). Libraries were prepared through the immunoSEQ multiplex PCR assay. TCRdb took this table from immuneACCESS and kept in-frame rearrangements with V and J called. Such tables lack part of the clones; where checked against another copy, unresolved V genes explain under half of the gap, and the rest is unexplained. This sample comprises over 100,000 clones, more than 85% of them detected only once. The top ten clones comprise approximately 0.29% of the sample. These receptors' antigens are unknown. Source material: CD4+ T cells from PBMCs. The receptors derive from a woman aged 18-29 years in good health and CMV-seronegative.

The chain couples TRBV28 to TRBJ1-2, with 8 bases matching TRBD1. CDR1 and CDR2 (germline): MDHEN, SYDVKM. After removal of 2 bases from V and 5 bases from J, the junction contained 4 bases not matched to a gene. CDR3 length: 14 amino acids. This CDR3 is CASSLGRGQYGYTF. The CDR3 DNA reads TGTGCCAGCAGTTTAGGCAGGGGGCAGTATGGCTACACCTTC.

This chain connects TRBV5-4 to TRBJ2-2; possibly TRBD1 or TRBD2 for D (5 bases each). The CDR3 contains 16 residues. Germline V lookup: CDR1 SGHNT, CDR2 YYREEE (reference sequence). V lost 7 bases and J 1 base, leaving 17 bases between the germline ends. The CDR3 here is CASRAGRDRNTGELFF. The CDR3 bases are TGTGCCAGCCGGGCTGGCCGGGACCGGAACACCGGGGAGCTGTTTTTT.

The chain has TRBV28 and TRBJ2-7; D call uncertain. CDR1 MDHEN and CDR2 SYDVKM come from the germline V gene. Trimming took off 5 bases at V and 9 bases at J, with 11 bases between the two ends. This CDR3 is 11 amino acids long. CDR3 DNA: TGTGCCAGCAGTACCATAGGCGGGCAGTACGTC. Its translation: CASSTIGGQYV.